This T cell receptor beta chain was sequenced in a study of blood T cell repertoires in COVID-19. Study summary: Researchers got acute and convalescent COVID-19 samples from the United States, Italy and Spain.

From germline, CDR1 is SGHAT and CDR2 FQNNGV. Trimming cost V 6 bases and J 2 bases, with 8 bases left between them. The CDR3 length is 13 residues. Original processing methods: Amplification of reference gene primers was used by the study to estimate nucleated cell counts. The table came from immunoSEQ multiplex PCR; TCRdb's copy has only in-frame clones and leaves some out. From that table come the V and J calls and clone size; the DNA was used to work out D and trimming. Found here are approximately 130,000 clones, 70% to 90% of them singletons; the top ten hold roughly 13%. This clone showed up just once.

The chain links TRBV11-2 to TRBJ1-3; D uncertain. The receptor comes from a human donor in a cohort sampled during active COVID-19. The sequencing sample was made of peripheral blood. CDR3 loop: CASSYSPGNTIYF. CDR3 in DNA: TGTGCCAGCAGTTATAGTCCTGGAAACACCATATATTTT.